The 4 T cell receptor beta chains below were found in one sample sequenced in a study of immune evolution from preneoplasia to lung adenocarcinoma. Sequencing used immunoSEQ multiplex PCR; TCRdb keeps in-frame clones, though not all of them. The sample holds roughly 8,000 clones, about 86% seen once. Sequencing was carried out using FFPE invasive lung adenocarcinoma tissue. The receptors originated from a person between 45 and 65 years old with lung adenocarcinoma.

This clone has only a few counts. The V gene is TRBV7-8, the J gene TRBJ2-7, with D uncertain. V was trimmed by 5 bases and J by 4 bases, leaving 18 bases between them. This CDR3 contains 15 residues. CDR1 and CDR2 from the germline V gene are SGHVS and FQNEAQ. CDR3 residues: CASSPSPIFWYEQYF. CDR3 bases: TGTGCCAGCAGCCCCTCCCCTATCTTTTGGTACGAGCAGTACTTC.

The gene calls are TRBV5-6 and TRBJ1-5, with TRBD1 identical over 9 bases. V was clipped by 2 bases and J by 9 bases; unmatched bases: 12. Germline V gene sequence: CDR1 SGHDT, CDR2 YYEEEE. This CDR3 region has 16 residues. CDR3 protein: CASSLSGQGNKWPQHF. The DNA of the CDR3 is TGTGCCAGCAGCTTATCGGGACAGGGCAACAAATGGCCCCAGCATTTT.

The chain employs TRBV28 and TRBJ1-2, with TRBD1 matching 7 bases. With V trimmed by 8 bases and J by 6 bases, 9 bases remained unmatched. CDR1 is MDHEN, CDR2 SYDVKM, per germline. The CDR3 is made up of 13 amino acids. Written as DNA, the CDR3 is TGTGCCAGCGTTGCAGGGGGTACCAATGGCTACACCTTC. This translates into CASVAGGTNGYTF.

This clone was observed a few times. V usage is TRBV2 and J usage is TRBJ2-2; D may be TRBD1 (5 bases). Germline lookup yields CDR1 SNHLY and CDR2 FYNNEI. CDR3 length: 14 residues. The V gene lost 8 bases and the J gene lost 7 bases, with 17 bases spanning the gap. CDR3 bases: TGTGCCAGCGTCCCATGGGGTCAGGGCGGGGAGCTGTTTTTT. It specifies CASVPWGQGGELFF.